The clone carrying this T cell receptor (beta chain) was seen only a few times. Antigen unknown. This specimen comes from a study of CD8 T cells in ankylosing spondylitis. Study-wide findings and caveats: Prior literature has documented some motif variants in synovial fluid and blood from reactive arthritis. CD8+ disease-linked clones were present at relatively low frequencies in blood. Among TCR beta sequences, a motif of about 8 highly homologous variants appeared characteristic of ankylosing spondylitis blood. Significant enrichment of disease-linked clones was reported in matched ankylosing spondylitis synovial fluid.

TCRdb reprocessed the 5' RACE reads with MiXCR, giving one entry per CDR3 protein. The profile shows roughly 230,000 distinct CDR3 sequences, over 15% of them singletons. The clonotype was recovered from a male donor with ankylosing spondylitis or in good health (not recorded which). Input material: blood, either unsorted or a sorted T cell fraction (not recorded which).

The CDR3 region is CASSKGVNEQFF. CDR3 in DNA: TGCGCCAGCAGCAAAGGAGTGAATGAGCAGTTCTTC. The J gene is TRBJ2-1, the V gene TRBV4-3; D gene uncertain. Trimming pared 5 bases from V and 7 bases from J, leaving 9 bases between. In germline, CDR1 is LGHNA, CDR2 YSLEER. The CDR3 spans 12 residues.